Below are 5 T cell receptor beta chains sequenced from a single sample in a study of cytomegalovirus exposure and HLA in healthy donors (TCRdb year 2017). Receptor libraries were prepared by the immunoSEQ multiplex PCR assay. The multiplex PCR relied on a mix of 60 forward primers for TCR Vbeta segments and 13 reverse primers for TCR Jbeta segments. The clones in this table, taken by TCRdb from immuneACCESS, are in-frame only. Not every clone is retained; where verified, under half of the shortfall comes from an unresolved V gene, and the cause of the rest is unknown. The sample data list 150,000 to 200,000 clones, and approximately 59% of these were observed just once. About 2.9% of the sample is in the top ten clones. Sequences were obtained from PBMCs. These receptors came from a man aged 35-49 years in good health and CMV-seronegative.

The genes are TRBV27 and TRBJ1-1; no definite D call. Germline V gene data show CDR1 as MNHEY and CDR2 as SMNVEV (reference sequence). This CDR3 has 12 residues. Trimming took 2 bases from V and 4 from J, leaving 5 bases between them. The DNA for the CDR3 is TGTGCCAGCAGTTTACGGGGCACTGAAGCTTTCTTT. Residues: CASSLRGTEAFF.

In its sample, this clone was seen a few times. The V call is TRBV19, the J call TRBJ2-5; possible D gene TRBD1, 5 bases. The CDR3 has 14 amino acids. Trimming left V 4 bases short and J 2 bases short, with 11 bases between. Germline CDR1 reads LNHDA; CDR2 reads SQIVND (reference sequence). CDR3 sequence: CASSNQGWQETQYF. CDR3 nucleotide sequence: TGTGCCAGTAGTAATCAGGGCTGGCAAGAGACCCAGTACTTC.

The rearrangement uses TRBV6-1 and TRBJ1-5; 7 positions match TRBD1. The CDR3 is 15 residues long. The V gene end was trimmed by 3 bases and the J gene end by 7 bases; junction bases not matched to a gene: 9. Germline V lookup: CDR1 MNHNS, CDR2 SASEGT. The CDR3 loop reads CASSETGSPGQPQHF. DNA of the CDR3: TGTGCCAGCAGTGAGACAGGGTCCCCGGGGCAGCCCCAGCATTTT.

This clone was detected only a few times. The chain combines TRBV7-6 with TRBJ2-1, with 9 bases aligning to TRBD2. J lost 2 bases, V lost 1 base, and 3 bases had no gene match. This CDR3 region has 16 residues. CDR1 and CDR2 (germline): SGHVS, FNYEAQ. CDR3 sequence: CASSLEASGAYNEQFF. DNA for the CDR3: TGTGCCAGCAGCTTAGAGGCTAGCGGGGCCTACAATGAGCAGTTCTTC.

The J gene is TRBJ1-4, the V gene TRBV6-1; no firm D call. Germline V gene sequence: CDR1 MNHNS, CDR2 SASEGT. V was trimmed by 6 bases and J by 8 bases, leaving 7 bases between them. This CDR3 is built from 11 residues. The CDR3, as DNA: TGTGCCAGCAGGGGAGGGGAAAAACTGTTTTTT. Translating it yields CASRGGEKLFF.